The 21 T cell receptor beta chains listed next were all sequenced from one sample in a study of T cells in Graves' hyperthyroidism and ophthalmopathy. RNA transcripts yielded amplified TCR beta CDR3 regions. TCR CDR3 underwent first-round RT-PCR with the HTBI primer set. MiXCR, applied by TCRdb to the multiplex PCR reads, yields one record per CDR3 protein. Altogether about 400,000 distinct CDR3 sequences are present, roughly 13% being singletons, with the ten largest covering 5% to 6%. Sample: blood. Receptors originate from a woman between 18 and 30 years old with Graves' hyperthyroidism.

This clonotype was observed a handful of times. This chain links TRBV28 with TRBJ1-5; D unclear. Per germline, CDR1 MDHEN and CDR2 SYDVKM. Trimming took off 6 bases at V and 2 bases at J, with 14 bases between the two ends. The CDR3 consists of 15 residues. Here the CDR3 DNA reads TGTGCCAGCAGCCCACACGATGGGGGCAATCAGCCCCAGCATTTT. Its protein product is CASSPHDGGNQPQHF.

Ten or more counts support this clonotype. This chain links TRBV2 with TRBJ2-7, with 9 nucleotides matching TRBD1. The germline V gene encodes CDR1 SNHLY and CDR2 FYNNEI. CDR3 length equals 14 residues. Trimming took 5 bases from V and 5 from J; bases not matched to a gene: 7. The CDR3 DNA sequence: TGTGCCAGCAGTACAAGGACAGGGGTAAACGAGCAGTACTTC. It yields the protein CASSTRTGVNEQYF.

Ten or more counts support this clonotype. The CDR3 DNA sequence: TGTGCCAGCAGTTGCCTCGAAGGGGACGAGCAGTACTTC. Protein: CASSCLEGDEQYF. This sequence joins TRBV27 and TRBJ2-7, with TRBD1 as a possible D gene (5 bases). Between the trimmed V and J ends, which lost 4 bases and 5 bases, there was a span of 12 bases. Germline loops: CDR1 MNHEY, CDR2 SMNVEV (reference sequence). The CDR3 covers 13 residues.

This clonotype was seen ten or more times. The chain employs TRBV20-1 and TRBJ1-1; TRBD1 aligns across 8 bases. CDR3 length equals 15 residues. Germline CDR1 DFQATT, CDR2 SNEGSKA (reference sequence). J lost 0 bases, V lost 0 bases, and 3 bases had no gene match. The CDR3 sequence is CSAREWTGMNTEAFF. CDR3 DNA: TGCAGTGCTAGAGAATGGACAGGGATGAACACTGAAGCTTTCTTT.

This clonotype has ten or more counts. The chain has TRBV5-6 and TRBJ1-2; weak D call: TRBD1 (6 bases). The V end lost 0 bases, the J end lost 5 bases, and 11 bases lay between the germline ends. Per germline, CDR1 SGHDT and CDR2 YYEEEE. The CDR3 sequence is 14 residues long. The CDR3, as DNA: TGTGCCAGCAGCTTGGTCGGGACACAGTATGGCTACACCTTC. It specifies CASSLVGTQYGYTF.

This clonotype was observed many times. This sequence joins TRBV20-1 and TRBJ2-7; 10 bases line up with TRBD2. The CDR3 has 15 residues. V was clipped by 2 bases and J by 1 base; unmatched bases: 5. The germline V gene has CDR1 DFQATT and CDR2 SNEGSKA (reference sequence). DNA of the CDR3: TGCAGTGCTAGACGAGCTAGCGGGAGTTCCTACGAGCAGTACTTC. Protein product: CSARRASGSSYEQYF.

This clonotype has more than one count but fewer than ten. This rearrangement joins TRBV30 to TRBJ2-4, with 16 bases identical to TRBD2. The germline V gene encodes CDR1 GTSNPN and CDR2 SVGIG (reference sequence). There are 15 residues in the CDR3. V gave up 2 bases and J gave up 12 bases; unmatched junction bases: 7. The CDR3 DNA reads TGTGCCTGGAGTCCACCGGGACTAGCGGGAGGGAGTCAGTACTTC. Translated, it gives CAWSPPGLAGGSQYF. The whole variable domain, remainder taken from reference TRBV30 and TRBJ2-4, is SQTIHQWPATLVQPVGSPLSLECTVEGTSNPNLYWYRQAAGRGLQLLFYSVGIGQISSEVPQNLSASRPQDRQFILSSKKLLLSDSGFYLCAWSPPGLAGGSQYFGAGTRLSVL.

This clonotype was detected ten times or more. The chain employs TRBV2 and TRBJ1-5; D is uncertain. CDR3 length: 14 residues. Germline V lookup: CDR1 SNHLY, CDR2 FYNNEI. V lost 3 bases and J lost 5, with 11 bases in between. The CDR3 DNA reads as TGTGCCAGCAGTGATGGGAGAACCTATCAGCCCCAGCATTTT. It yields the protein CASSDGRTYQPQHF.

Ten or more counts support this clonotype. The V and J genes are TRBV3-1 and TRBJ2-7; 11 bases fit TRBD2. V trimming: 1 base; J trimming: 5 bases; junction bases outside the gene matches: 4. CDR3 length: 15 amino acids. In germline, CDR1 is LGHDT, CDR2 YNNKEL (reference sequence). CDR3 sequence: CASSQVLAGVDEQYF. The CDR3 nucleotides are TGTGCCAGCAGCCAAGTACTAGCGGGAGTCGACGAGCAGTACTTC.

The table lists this clonotype with a few counts. DNA for the CDR3: TGTGCCAGCAGAGACCGGTCCCTAGGTTCCTCTGGGGCCAACGTCCTGACTTTC. It translates to CASRDRSLGSSGANVLTF. V gene TRBV6-1 combines with J gene TRBJ2-6; D call uncertain. The CDR3 loop spans 18 amino acids. Germline V gene lookup returns CDR1 MNHNS and CDR2 SASEGT. V dropped 6 bases and J dropped 0 bases, with 18 bases sitting between them.

This clonotype was seen repeatedly, ten times or more. The rearrangement joins TRBV7-6 to TRBJ2-2; TRBD2 matches at 10 bases. Trimming cost V 2 bases and J 0 bases; bases outside gene matches: 0. This CDR3 is 16 amino acids long. Looked up from germline, CDR1 is SGHVS and CDR2 is FNYEAQ. The CDR3 is CASSLTSGANTGELFF. Written as DNA, the CDR3 is TGTGCCAGCAGCTTAACTAGCGGGGCGAACACCGGGGAGCTGTTTTTT.

This clonotype showed up just a few times. The CDR3 loop is CASSFPGGGNEQFF. CDR3 coding DNA: TGTGCCAGCAGCTTTCCGGGAGGAGGCAATGAGCAGTTCTTC. The rearrangement links TRBV5-4 to TRBJ2-1; TRBD2 matches at 7 bases. The CDR3 length is 14 residues. Germline V lookup: CDR1 SGHNT, CDR2 YYREEE (reference sequence). V shed 2 bases, J shed 6 bases, and the junction held 5 bases outside the gene matches.

This clonotype was found many times. The chain is built from TRBV20-1 and TRBJ2-7; tentatively, D is TRBD1 or TRBD2 (6 bases each). In germline, CDR1 is DFQATT, CDR2 SNEGSKA (reference sequence). CDR3 length equals 15 residues. Trimming left V 6 bases short and J 0 bases short, with 18 bases between. Here the CDR3 DNA reads TGCAGTGCCCAGCGAGGGGGGTCCGTCTCCTACGAGCAGTACTTC. It specifies CSAQRGGSVSYEQYF.

V is TRBV20-1 and J is TRBJ1-2; TRBD1 matches at 8 bases. Germline CDR1 and CDR2: DFQATT and SNEGSKA (reference sequence). This CDR3 contains 14 residues. The CDR3 coding sequence is TGCAGGGCCCAGGGGGCCAGAGCTAACTATGGCTACACCTTC. Amino acids: CRAQGARANYGYTF.

This clonotype has more than one count but fewer than ten. The chain couples TRBV20-1 to TRBJ1-2, with D perhaps matching TRBD1 (6 bases). V was shortened by 3 bases and J by 8 bases, with 13 bases between the two germline ends. The CDR3 spans 12 residues. Germline loops: CDR1 DFQATT, CDR2 SNEGSKA (reference sequence). CDR3 residues: CSARGARRGYTF. CDR3 bases: TGCAGTGCTAGGGGGGCGAGAAGGGGCTACACCTTC.

This clonotype was found many times. This chain connects TRBV5-8 to TRBJ1-1, with D hard to call. The CDR3 consists of 15 residues. Germline-derived CDR1 and CDR2 are SGHTS and YDEGEE. V lost 2 bases and J 8 bases, leaving 19 bases between the germline ends. The CDR3 bases are TGTGCCAGCAGCTTAGGTCCTCTGATGGTGTCGGAAGCTTTCTTT. Its translation is CASSLGPLMVSEAFF.

This clonotype was counted many times. The J gene is TRBJ1-5, the V gene TRBV6-5, with D perhaps matching TRBD1 (6 bases). There are 14 residues in the CDR3. Germline-derived CDR1 and CDR2 are MNHEY and SVGAGI. Deletions cut 7 bases from V and 4 bases from J, with 14 bases between. The CDR3 protein is CASIKGGGNQPQHF. In DNA, the CDR3 is TGTGCCAGCATCAAGGGAGGGGGTAATCAGCCCCAGCATTTT.

In this sample, this clonotype turned up many times. This chain uses TRBV18 with TRBJ2-7; 10 bases agree with TRBD1. Germline CDR1 and CDR2: KGHSH and LQKENI. The CDR3 spans 15 residues. The ends lost 3 bases at V and 6 bases at J; junction bases unmatched: 8. In DNA, the CDR3 is TGTGCCAGCTCACCCTTGGGACAGGGGAGTCGCGAGCAGTACTTC. Translating gives CASSPLGQGSREQYF.

This clonotype was found a few times. The chain employs TRBV5-1 and TRBJ1-2; tentatively, D is TRBD1 (5 bases). The CDR3 consists of 15 residues. The V gene lost 0 bases and the J gene lost 2 bases, with 11 bases spanning the gap. The germline V gene has CDR1 SGHRS and CDR2 YFSETQ. Here the CDR3 DNA reads TGCGCCAGCAGCTTGGAAGGGGTGTTAAACTATGGCTACACCTTC. Amino acid sequence: CASSLEGVLNYGYTF.

The V and J genes are TRBV7-6 and TRBJ2-5, with 9 bases identical to TRBD2. The CDR3 is 16 amino acids. CDR1 is SGHVS, CDR2 FNYEAQ, per germline. The junction had 10 bases not matched to a gene; V was cut back by 3 bases and J by 5 bases. CDR3 DNA sequence: TGTGCCAGCAGCTTTTGGACTAGCGACGACGGGGAGACCCAGTACTTC. Translation gives CASSFWTSDDGETQYF.

This clonotype came up a few times. CDR3 region: CASSLEQGPTYEQYF. The CDR3 DNA reads TGTGCCAGCAGCTTGGAGCAGGGGCCGACCTACGAGCAGTACTTC. The genes are TRBV5-5 and TRBJ2-7, with D perhaps matching TRBD1 (6 bases). The CDR3 length is 15 residues. Per the germline V gene, CDR1 is SGHKS and CDR2 is YYEKEE (reference sequence). Trimming took off 0 bases at V and 2 bases at J, with 12 bases between the two ends.